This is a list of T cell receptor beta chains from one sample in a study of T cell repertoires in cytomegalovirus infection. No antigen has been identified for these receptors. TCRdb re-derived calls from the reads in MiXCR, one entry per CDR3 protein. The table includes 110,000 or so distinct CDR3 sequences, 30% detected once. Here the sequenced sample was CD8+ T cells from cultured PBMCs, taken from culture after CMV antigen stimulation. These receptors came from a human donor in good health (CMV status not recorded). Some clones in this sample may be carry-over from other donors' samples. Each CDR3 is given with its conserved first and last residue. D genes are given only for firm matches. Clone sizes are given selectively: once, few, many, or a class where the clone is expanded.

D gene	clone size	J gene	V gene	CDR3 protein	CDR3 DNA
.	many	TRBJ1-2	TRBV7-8	CASSLEAGPGTF	TGTGCCAGCAGCTTAGAGGCAGGGCCGGGGACCTTC
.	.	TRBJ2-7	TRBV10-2	CASSPGLSRNEQYF	TGCGCCAGCAGCCCCGGACTATCTCGCAACGAGCAGTACTTC
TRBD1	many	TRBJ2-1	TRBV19	CASSPIRTGGNEQFF	TGTGCCAGTAGCCCGATCCGGACAGGGGGCAATGAGCAGTTCTTC
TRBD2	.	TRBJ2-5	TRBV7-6	CASSWPGGAQETQYF	TGTGCCAGCAGCTGGCCGGGGGGGGCTCAAGAGACCCAGTACTTC
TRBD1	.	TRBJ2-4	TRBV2	CASSTKPGQGAGKNIQYF	TGTGCCAGCTCTACGAAACCGGGACAGGGGGCAGGCAAAAACATTCAGTACTTC
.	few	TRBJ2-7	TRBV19	CASGYRDRNYEQYF	TGTGCCAGTGGTTATCGAGACAGAAACTACGAGCAGTACTTC
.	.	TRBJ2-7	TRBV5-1	CASSPESVHDYEQYF	TGCGCCAGCAGCCCAGAGTCAGTACATGACTACGAGCAGTACTTC
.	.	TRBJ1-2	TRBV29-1	CSVESASANYGYTF	TGCAGCGTTGAGTCTGCTTCAGCTAACTATGGCTACACCTTC
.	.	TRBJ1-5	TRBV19	CASSQSGSQPQHF	TGTGCCAGTAGTCAATCCGGGAGTCAGCCCCAGCATTTT
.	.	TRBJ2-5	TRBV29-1	CSVDAGNQETQYF	TGCAGCGTTGATGCTGGGAACCAAGAGACCCAGTACTTC
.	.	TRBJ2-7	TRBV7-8	CASSLIPGVYSYEQYF	TGTGCCAGCAGCTTGATCCCCGGGGTTTACTCCTACGAGCAGTACTTC
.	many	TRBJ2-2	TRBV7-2	CASSLGGFVGELFF	TGTGCCAGCAGCTTAGGGGGGTTCGTCGGGGAGCTGTTTTTT
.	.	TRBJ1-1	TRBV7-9	CASSPPVFEAFF	TGTGCCAGCAGCCCCCCGGTATTTGAAGCTTTCTTT
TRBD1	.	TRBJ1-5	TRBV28	CASSLTGGLGQPQHF	TGTGCCAGCAGTTTAACAGGGGGATTGGGACAGCCCCAGCATTTT
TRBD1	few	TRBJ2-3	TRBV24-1	CATSDFTGGSTDTQYF	TGTGCCACCAGTGATTTTACAGGGGGTAGCACAGATACGCAGTATTTT
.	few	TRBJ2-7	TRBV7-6	CASSLEQGTPYEQYF	TGTGCCAGCAGCTTAGAACAGGGAACTCCCTACGAGCAGTACTTC
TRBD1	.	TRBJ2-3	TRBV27	CASSSTGGVADTQYF	TGTGCCAGCTCATCAACAGGGGGCGTCGCAGATACGCAGTATTTT
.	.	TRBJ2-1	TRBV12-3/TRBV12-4	CASRPPGSGGNEQFF	TGTGCCAGCAGACCCCCAGGGAGTGGGGGAAATGAGCAGTTCTTC
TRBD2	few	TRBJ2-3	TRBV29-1	CSVVGLAGGPADTQYF	TGCAGCGTTGTTGGGCTAGCGGGGGGGCCCGCAGATACGCAGTATTTT
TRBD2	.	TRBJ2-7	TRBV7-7	CASSSGTSAEQYF	TGTGCTAGCAGCTCCGGGACTAGCGCCGAGCAGTACTTC
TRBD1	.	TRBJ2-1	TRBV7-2	CASSLTGTGGNEQFF	TGTGCCAGCAGCTTGACCGGGACAGGGGGGAATGAGCAGTTCTTC
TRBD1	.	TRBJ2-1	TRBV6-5	CASSYSYGTGTYNEQFF	TGTGCCAGCAGTTACTCGTATGGGACAGGGACTTACAATGAGCAGTTCTTC
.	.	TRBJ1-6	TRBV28	CASSSPGESSYNSPLHF	TGTGCCAGCAGTTCTCCCGGGGAGAGCTCCTATAATTCACCCCTCCACTTT
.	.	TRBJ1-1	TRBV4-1	CASSQVTALYTEAFF	TGCGCCAGCAGCCAAGTGACAGCTCTATACACTGAAGCTTTCTTT
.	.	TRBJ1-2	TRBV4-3	CASSQDANPYGYTF	TGCGCCAGCAGCCAAGACGCGAACCCTTATGGCTACACCTTC
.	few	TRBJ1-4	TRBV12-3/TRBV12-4	CASSRGGGGEKLFF	TGTGCCAGCAGTCGTGGAGGGGGGGGGGAAAAACTGTTTTTT
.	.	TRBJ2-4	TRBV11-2	CASSLARESKNIQYF	TGTGCCAGCAGCTTAGCTCGGGAGTCCAAAAACATTCAGTACTTC
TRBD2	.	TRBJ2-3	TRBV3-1	CASSHAGTSETDTQYF	TGTGCCAGCAGCCACGCCGGGACTAGCGAAACAGATACGCAGTATTTT
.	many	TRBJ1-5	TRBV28	CASSPEVSQPQHF	TGTGCCAGCAGTCCAGAGGTGAGTCAGCCCCAGCATTTT
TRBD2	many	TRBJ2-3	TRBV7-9	CASTPGLANTDTQYF	TGTGCCAGCACCCCGGGACTAGCGAACACAGATACGCAGTATTTT
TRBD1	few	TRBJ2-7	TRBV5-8	CASSSRQGYEQYF	TGTGCCAGCAGCTCGAGACAGGGCTACGAGCAGTACTTC
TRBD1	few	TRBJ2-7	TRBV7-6	CASSSAGTEDSYEQYF	TGTGCCAGCAGCTCGGCCGGGACAGAAGACTCCTACGAGCAGTACTTC
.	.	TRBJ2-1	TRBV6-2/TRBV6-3	CASSYRRTSVLYNEQFF	TGTGCCAGCAGTTACCGACGGACATCAGTACTCTACAATGAGCAGTTCTTC
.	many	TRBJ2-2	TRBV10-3	CAISTGPLSTGELFF	TGTGCCATCAGTACAGGGCCACTAAGCACCGGGGAGCTGTTTTTT
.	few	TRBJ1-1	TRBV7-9	CASSSPGGTEAFF	TGTGCCAGCAGCTCCCCCGGCGGAACTGAAGCTTTCTTT
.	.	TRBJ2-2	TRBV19	CASSELTGELFF	TGTGCCAGTAGCGAGCTCACCGGGGAGCTGTTTTTT
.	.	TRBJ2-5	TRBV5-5	CASSLARGFTGETQYF	TGTGCCAGCAGCTTGGCCAGGGGTTTCACGGGAGAGACCCAGTACTTC
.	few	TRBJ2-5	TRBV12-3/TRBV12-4	CASSFVNWLQETQYF	TGTGCCAGCAGTTTTGTCAATTGGCTGCAAGAGACCCAGTACTTC
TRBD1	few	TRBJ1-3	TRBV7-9	CASSSSRTGGNTIYF	TGTGCCAGCAGCTCGTCCCGGACAGGGGGAAACACCATATATTTT
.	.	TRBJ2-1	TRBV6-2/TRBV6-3	CASSPTRLPGDEQFF	TGTGCCAGCAGCCCGACCCGGTTGCCGGGGGATGAGCAGTTCTTC
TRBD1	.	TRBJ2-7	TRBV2	CASDRDSYEQYF	TGTGCCAGCGACAGGGACTCCTACGAGCAGTACTTC
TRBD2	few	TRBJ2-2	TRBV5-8	CASRTSGGATGELFF	TGTGCCAGCAGGACGAGCGGGGGGGCCACCGGGGAGCTGTTTTTT